This TCR beta chain derives from a study of blood T cell repertoires in COVID-19. Study-wide background: PBMCs, B-cell-depleted T cells, or T cells provided the cDNA or gDNA that made up the material.

Authors' data handling: Amplifying reference gene primers gave estimates of nucleated cell counts. Assay used: immunoSEQ multiplex PCR; TCRdb lists only in-frame clones, some missing. D and trimming were read from the DNA, whereas the V and J calls and clone size are those reported in that table. The table lists tens of thousands of clones, approximately 86% of them singletons. This clone came up once. The CDR3 is 16 residues long. The V and J ends lost 4 bases and 4 bases, in that order; junction bases with no gene match: 8. In germline, CDR1 is KGHDR, CDR2 SFDVKD. This chain links TRBV24-1 with TRBJ2-3; 9 nucleotides align to TRBD2. The TCR originated in a woman at least 80 years old with acute or convalescent COVID-19. Sequencing was carried out using peripheral blood. CDR3 nucleotide sequence: TGTGCCACCAGTGAGCGGACTAGCGCGGGGGCAGATACGCAGTATTTT. This sequence encodes CATSERTSAGADTQYF.